Described below is a single T cell receptor beta chain sequence and its context. The antigen is not known. This sample stems from a study of cytomegalovirus exposure and HLA in healthy donors. Study summary: Earlier work reported 95 million to 130 million unique TCR beta sequences from 150 million to 200 million T cells.

Notes on the study in general: Common viral pathogens were later found to be apparently linked to several of the most significant clusters. Reportedly, diagnosis of cytomegalovirus status by the classifier showed high specificity and sensitivity.

There are 16 residues in the CDR3. V lost 2 bases and J lost 6; bases outside the gene matches: 13. The germline V gene encodes CDR1 MNHEY and CDR2 SMNVEV (reference sequence). The PCR had 60 Vbeta and 13 Jbeta primers. The table came from immunoSEQ multiplex PCR; TCRdb's copy has only in-frame clones and leaves some out. Reported are 70,000 or so clones; the ten largest clones contain roughly 2.3%. The sequenced sample consisted of PBMCs. The TCR sequence derives from a female donor in good health and CMV-seropositive. The chain links TRBV27 to TRBJ2-7; TRBD1 aligns across 7 bases. The CDR3 here is CASSLRPPWDSSEQYF. CDR3 sequence (DNA): TGTGCCAGCAGTTTACGACCCCCCTGGGACAGCTCCGAGCAGTACTTC.